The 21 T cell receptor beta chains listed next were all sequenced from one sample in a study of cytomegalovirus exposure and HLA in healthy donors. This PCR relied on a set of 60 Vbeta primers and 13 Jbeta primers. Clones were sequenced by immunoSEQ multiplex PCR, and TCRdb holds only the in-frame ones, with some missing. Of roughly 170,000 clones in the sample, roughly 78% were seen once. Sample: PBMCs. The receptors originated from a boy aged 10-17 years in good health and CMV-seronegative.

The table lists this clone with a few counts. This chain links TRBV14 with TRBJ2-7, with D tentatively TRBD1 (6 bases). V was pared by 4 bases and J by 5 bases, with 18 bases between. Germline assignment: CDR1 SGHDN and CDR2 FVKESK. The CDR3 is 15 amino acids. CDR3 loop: CASSPPRQGPHEQYF. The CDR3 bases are TGTGCCAGCAGCCCTCCCCGCCAGGGGCCCCACGAGCAGTACTTC.

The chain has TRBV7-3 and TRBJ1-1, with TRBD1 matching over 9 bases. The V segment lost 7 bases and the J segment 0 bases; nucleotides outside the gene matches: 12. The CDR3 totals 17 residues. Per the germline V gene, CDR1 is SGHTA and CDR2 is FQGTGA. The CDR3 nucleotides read TGTGCCAGCATCATCACAGGGGGCGCTTCCCTGAACACTGAAGCTTTCTTT. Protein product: CASIITGGASLNTEAFF.

CDR3 DNA sequence: TGTGCCTGGAGTCGGGACAGGGCGAACTATGGCTACACCTTC. Protein product: CAWSRDRANYGYTF. V usage is TRBV30 and J usage is TRBJ1-2; TRBD1 agrees at 9 bases. CDR1 is GTSNPN and CDR2 is SVGIG in the germline V gene (reference sequence). CDR3 length: 14 residues. Trimming took 2 bases from V and 2 from J; bases not matched to a gene: 3.

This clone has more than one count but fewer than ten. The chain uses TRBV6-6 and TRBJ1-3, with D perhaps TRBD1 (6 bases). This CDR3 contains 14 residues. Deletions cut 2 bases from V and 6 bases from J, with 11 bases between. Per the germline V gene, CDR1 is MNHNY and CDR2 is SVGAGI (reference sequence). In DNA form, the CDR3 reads TGTGCCAGCAGTTACCCCCCAGGGGAAAACACCATATATTTT. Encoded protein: CASSYPPGENTIYF.

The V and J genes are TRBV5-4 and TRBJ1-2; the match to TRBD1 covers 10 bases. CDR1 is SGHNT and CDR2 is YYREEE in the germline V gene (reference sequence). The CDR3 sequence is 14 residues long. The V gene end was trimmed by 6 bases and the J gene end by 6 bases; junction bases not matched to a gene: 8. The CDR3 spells CASTPGQGYDGYTF. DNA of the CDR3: TGTGCCAGCACCCCGGGACAGGGGTACGATGGCTACACCTTC.

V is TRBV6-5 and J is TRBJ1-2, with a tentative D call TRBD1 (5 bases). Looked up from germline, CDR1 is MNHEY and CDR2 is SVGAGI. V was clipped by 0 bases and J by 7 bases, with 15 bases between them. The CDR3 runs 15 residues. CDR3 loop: CASSYSGHLYVGYTF. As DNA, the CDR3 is TGTGCCAGCAGTTACTCTGGACACCTCTATGTTGGCTACACCTTC.

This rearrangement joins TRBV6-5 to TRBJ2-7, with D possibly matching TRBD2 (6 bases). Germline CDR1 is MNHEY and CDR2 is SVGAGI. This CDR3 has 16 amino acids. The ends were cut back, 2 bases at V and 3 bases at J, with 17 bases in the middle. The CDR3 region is CASSYGSFAGIYEQYF. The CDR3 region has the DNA TGTGCCAGCAGTTACGGGAGCTTCGCGGGAATCTACGAGCAGTACTTC.

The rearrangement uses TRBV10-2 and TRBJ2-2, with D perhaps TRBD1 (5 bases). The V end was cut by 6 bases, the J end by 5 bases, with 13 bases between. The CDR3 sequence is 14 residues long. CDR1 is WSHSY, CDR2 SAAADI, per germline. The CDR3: CASRSIGETGELFF. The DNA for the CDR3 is TGCGCCAGCAGATCGATAGGGGAAACCGGGGAGCTGTTTTTT.

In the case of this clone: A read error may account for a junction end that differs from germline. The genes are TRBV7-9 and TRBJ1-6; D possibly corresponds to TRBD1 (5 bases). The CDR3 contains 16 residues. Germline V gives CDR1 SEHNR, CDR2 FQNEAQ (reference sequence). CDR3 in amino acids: CSSSLGAPTGGSPLHF. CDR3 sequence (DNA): TGTTCCAGCAGCTTAGGGGCCCCCACGGGAGGATCACCCCTCCACTTT.

The DNA of the CDR3 is TGTGCCAGCAGCCCTACAGGGGGACTGGCCGGGGAGCTGTTTTTT. It encodes CASSPTGGLAGELFF. The chain links TRBV5-4 to TRBJ2-2; 8 positions match TRBD1. Trimming at V came to 4 bases and at J to 6 bases, leaving 8 bases not matched to a gene. The CDR3 sequence is 15 residues long. Germline values: CDR1 SGHNT, CDR2 YYREEE (reference sequence).

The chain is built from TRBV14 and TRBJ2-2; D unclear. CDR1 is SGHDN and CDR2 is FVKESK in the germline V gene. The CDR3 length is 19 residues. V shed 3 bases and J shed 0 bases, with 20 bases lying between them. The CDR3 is CASSHPSPQTKTNTGELFF. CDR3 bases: TGTGCCAGCAGCCATCCCAGCCCACAGACGAAGACGAACACCGGGGAGCTGTTTTTT. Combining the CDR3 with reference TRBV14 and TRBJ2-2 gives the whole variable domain EAGVTQFPSHSVIEKGQTVTLRCDPISGHDNLYWYRRVMGKEIKFLLHFVKESKQDESGMPNNRFLAERTGGTYSTLKVQPAELEDSGVYFCASSHPSPQTKTNTGELFFGEGSRLTVL.

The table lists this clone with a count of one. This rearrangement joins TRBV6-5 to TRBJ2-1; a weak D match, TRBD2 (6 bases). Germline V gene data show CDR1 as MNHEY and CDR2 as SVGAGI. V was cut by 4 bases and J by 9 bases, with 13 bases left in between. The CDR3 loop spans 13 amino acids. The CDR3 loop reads CASSSTSTAEQFF. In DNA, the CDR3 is TGTGCCAGCAGTTCAACTAGCACGGCTGAGCAGTTCTTC.

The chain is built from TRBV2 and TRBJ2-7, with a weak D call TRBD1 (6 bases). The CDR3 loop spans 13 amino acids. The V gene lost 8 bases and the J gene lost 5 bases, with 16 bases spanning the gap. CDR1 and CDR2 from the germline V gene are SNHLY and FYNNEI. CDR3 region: CASVYRVRNEQYF. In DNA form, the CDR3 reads TGTGCCAGCGTCTACAGGGTTAGGAACGAGCAGTACTTC.

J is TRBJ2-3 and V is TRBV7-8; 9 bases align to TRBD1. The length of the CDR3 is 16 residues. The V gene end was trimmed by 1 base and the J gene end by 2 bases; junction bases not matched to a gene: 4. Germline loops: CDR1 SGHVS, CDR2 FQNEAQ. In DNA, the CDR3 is TGTGCCAGCAGCTTAGAGGGGACAGGGAACACAGATACGCAGTATTTT. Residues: CASSLEGTGNTDTQYF.

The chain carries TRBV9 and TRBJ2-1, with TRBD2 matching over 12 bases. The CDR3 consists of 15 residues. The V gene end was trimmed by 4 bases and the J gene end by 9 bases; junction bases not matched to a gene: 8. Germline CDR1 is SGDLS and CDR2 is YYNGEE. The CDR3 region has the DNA TGTGCCAGCAGCCCCCGACTAGCGGGAGAGGTTGAGCAGTTCTTC. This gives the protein CASSPRLAGEVEQFF.

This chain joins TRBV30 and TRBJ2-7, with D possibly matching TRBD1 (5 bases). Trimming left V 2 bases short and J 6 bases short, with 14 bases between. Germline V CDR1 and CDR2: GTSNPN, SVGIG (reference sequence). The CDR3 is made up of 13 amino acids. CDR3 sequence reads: CAWSISQGSEQYF. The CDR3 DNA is TGTGCCTGGAGTATCTCCCAGGGTTCCGAGCAGTACTTC.

CDR3 bases: TGTGCCAGCAGTTTATTGGGCAGGGGGACCGATAGCAATCAGCCCCAGCATTTT. Translating it yields CASSLLGRGTDSNQPQHF. This chain joins TRBV27 and TRBJ1-5, with 7 bases aligning to TRBD1. The ends lost 1 base at V and 0 bases at J; junction bases unmatched: 9. Germline V lookup: CDR1 MNHEY, CDR2 SMNVEV (reference sequence). The CDR3 length is 18 residues.

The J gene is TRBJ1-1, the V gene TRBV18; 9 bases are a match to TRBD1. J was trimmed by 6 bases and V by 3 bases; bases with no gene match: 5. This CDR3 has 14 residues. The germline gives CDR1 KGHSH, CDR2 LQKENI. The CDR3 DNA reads TGTGCCAGCTCACCCATACAGGGGGCTGCTGAAGCTTTCTTT. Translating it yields CASSPIQGAAEAFF.

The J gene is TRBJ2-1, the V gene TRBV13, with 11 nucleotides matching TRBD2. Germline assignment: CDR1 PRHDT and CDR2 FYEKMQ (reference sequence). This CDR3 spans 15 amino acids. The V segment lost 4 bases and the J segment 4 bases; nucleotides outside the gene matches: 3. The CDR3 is CASSSGTSGYNEQFF. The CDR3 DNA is TGTGCCAGCAGCTCCGGGACTAGCGGTTACAATGAGCAGTTCTTC. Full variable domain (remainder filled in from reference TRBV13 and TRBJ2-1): AAGVIQSPRHLIKEKRETATLKCYPIPRHDTVYWYQQGPGQDPQFLISFYEKMQSDKGSIPDRFSAQQFSDYHSELNMSSLELGDSALYFCASSSGTSGYNEQFFGPGTRLTVL.

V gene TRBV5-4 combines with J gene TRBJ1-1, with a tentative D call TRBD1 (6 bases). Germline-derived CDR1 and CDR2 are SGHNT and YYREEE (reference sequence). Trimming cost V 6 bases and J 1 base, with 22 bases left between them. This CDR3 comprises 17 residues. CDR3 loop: CASNSTLYQGPNTEAFF. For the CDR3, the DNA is TGTGCCAGCAACAGCACCTTGTACCAGGGGCCGAACACTGAAGCTTTCTTT. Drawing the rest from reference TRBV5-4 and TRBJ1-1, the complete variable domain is ETGVTQSPTHLIKTRGQQVTLRCSSQSGHNTVSWYQQALGQGPQFIFQYYREEENGRGNFPPRFSGLQFPNYSSELNVNALELDDSALYLCASNSTLYQGPNTEAFFGQGTRLTVV.

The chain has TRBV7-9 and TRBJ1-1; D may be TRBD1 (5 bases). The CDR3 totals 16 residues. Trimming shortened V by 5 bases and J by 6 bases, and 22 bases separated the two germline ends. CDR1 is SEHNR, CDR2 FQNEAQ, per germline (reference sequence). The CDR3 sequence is CASSPTTDPGGAEAFF. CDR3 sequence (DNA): TGTGCCAGCAGCCCCACTACCGACCCTGGGGGGGCTGAAGCTTTCTTT.